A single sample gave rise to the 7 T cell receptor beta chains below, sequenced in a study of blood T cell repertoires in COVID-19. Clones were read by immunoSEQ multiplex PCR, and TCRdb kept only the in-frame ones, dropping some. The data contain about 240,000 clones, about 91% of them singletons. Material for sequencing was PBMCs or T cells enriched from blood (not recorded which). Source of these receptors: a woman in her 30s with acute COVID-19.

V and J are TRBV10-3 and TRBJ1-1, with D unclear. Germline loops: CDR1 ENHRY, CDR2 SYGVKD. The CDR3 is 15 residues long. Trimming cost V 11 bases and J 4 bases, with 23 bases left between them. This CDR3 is CASREVGREFTEAFF. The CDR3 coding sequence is TGTGCCTCCCGTGAGGTTGGGCGGGAGTTCACTGAAGCTTTCTTT.

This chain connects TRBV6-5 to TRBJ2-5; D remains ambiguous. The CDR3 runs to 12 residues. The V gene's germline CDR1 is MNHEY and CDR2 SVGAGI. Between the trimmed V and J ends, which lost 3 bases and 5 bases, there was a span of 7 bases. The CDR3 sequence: CASSYDGETQYF. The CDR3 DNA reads TGTGCCAGCAGTTATGACGGGGAGACCCAGTACTTC.

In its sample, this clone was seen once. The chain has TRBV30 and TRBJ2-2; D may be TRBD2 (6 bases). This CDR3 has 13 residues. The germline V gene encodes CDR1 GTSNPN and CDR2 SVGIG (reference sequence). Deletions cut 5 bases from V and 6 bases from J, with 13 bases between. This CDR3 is CAWSPGVPGELFF. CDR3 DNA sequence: TGTGCCTGGTCGCCGGGGGTTCCCGGGGAGCTGTTTTTT.

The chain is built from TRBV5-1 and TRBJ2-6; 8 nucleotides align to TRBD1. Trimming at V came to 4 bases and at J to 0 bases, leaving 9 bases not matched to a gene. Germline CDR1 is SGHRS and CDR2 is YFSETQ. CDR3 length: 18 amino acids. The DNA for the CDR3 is TGCGCCAGCAGCAGGTTGTCAGGGGGCTTCTCTGGGGCCAACGTCCTGACTTTC. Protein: CASSRLSGGFSGANVLTF.

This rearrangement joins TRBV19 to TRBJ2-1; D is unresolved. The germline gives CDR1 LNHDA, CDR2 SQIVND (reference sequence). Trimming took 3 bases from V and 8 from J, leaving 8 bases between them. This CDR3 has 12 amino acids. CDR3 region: CASSISSHEQFF. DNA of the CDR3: TGTGCCAGTAGTATTTCTTCCCATGAGCAGTTCTTC.

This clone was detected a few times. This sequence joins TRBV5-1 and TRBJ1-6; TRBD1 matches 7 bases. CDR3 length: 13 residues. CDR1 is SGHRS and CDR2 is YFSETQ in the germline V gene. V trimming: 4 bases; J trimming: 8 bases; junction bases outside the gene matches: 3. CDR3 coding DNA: TGCGCCAGCAGCGTCAGGGGGGATTCACCCCTCCACTTT. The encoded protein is CASSVRGDSPLHF.

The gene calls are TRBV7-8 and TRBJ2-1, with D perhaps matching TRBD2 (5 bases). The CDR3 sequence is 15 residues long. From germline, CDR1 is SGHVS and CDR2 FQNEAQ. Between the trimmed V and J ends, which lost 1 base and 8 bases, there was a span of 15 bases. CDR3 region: CASSLVSSPTDEQFF. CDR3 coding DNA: TGTGCCAGCAGCTTAGTTTCTAGCCCAACCGATGAGCAGTTCTTC.